A selection of T cell receptor beta chains follows, all from one sample in a study of T cell clusters in autoimmune cytopenias. TCRdb re-called the multiplex PCR reads; one entry per CDR3 protein, DNA not given. The specimen's table records 6,600 or so distinct CDR3 sequences. This sample was shared with a second study, whose subject was T cell repertoires in aging, cancer and after chemotherapy.

Sequencing used peripheral blood. Every receptor here comes from a human donor in good health. Each CDR3 is given with its conserved first and last residue. Some rows have no size entry. The others give once, few or many, or a class for an expanded clone.

clone size: NA
J gene: TRBJ1-6
V gene: TRBV27
CDR3 protein: CASSFTRSPLHF

clone size: medium-sized
J gene: TRBJ1-5
V gene: TRBV19
CDR3 protein: CASSMVSNQPQHF

clone size: NA
J gene: TRBJ1-2
V gene: TRBV19
CDR3 protein: CASRDSYGYTF

clone size: medium-sized
J gene: TRBJ2-6
V gene: TRBV12-3/TRBV12-4
CDR3 protein: CASSFPPSGANVLTF

clone size: NA
J gene: TRBJ2-5
V gene: TRBV15
CDR3 protein: CATSSPSGRIQETQYF

clone size: NA
J gene: TRBJ1-5
V gene: TRBV29-1
CDR3 protein: CSVVAGEGPQHF

clone size: NA
J gene: TRBJ2-2
V gene: TRBV7-9
CDR3 protein: CASSFGTGSAGELFF

clone size: NA
J gene: TRBJ2-3
V gene: TRBV12-3/TRBV12-4
CDR3 protein: CASTSPQVGPDTQYF

clone size: NA
J gene: TRBJ2-7
V gene: TRBV7-6
CDR3 protein: CASSLEENRSSYEQYF

clone size: NA
J gene: TRBJ2-5
V gene: TRBV30
CDR3 protein: CAWTPLRGATETQYF

clone size: NA
J gene: TRBJ2-2
V gene: TRBV20-1
CDR3 protein: CGIAGIANTGELFF

clone size: medium-sized
J gene: TRBJ2-5
V gene: TRBV29-1
CDR3 protein: CSGAVGRDATQYF

clone size: NA
J gene: TRBJ2-1
V gene: TRBV6-2/TRBV6-3
CDR3 protein: CASSDRGNEQFF

clone size: NA
J gene: TRBJ2-7
V gene: TRBV2
CDR3 protein: CASSEKFRYEQYF

clone size: NA
J gene: TRBJ2-7
V gene: TRBV30
CDR3 protein: CAWSVQGGYEQYF

clone size: medium-sized
J gene: TRBJ2-2
V gene: TRBV29-1
CDR3 protein: CSVRRGRILKAGELFF

clone size: NA
J gene: TRBJ2-5
V gene: TRBV19
CDR3 protein: CASSTSIVETQYF

clone size: NA
J gene: TRBJ1-1
V gene: TRBV5-5
CDR3 protein: CASSLGQGFNTEAFF

clone size: NA
J gene: TRBJ2-1
V gene: TRBV27
CDR3 protein: CASSFGFPYNEQFF

clone size: NA
J gene: TRBJ2-7
V gene: TRBV27
CDR3 protein: CASSSRGVYEQYF

clone size: NA
J gene: TRBJ1-4
V gene: TRBV19
CDR3 protein: CASTPGIGEKLFF

clone size: NA
J gene: TRBJ1-5
V gene: TRBV19
CDR3 protein: CASSSGTASNQPQHF

clone size: NA
J gene: TRBJ2-3
V gene: TRBV18
CDR3 protein: CASSPLTSGRMTDTQYF

clone size: NA
J gene: TRBJ1-1
V gene: TRBV29-1
CDR3 protein: CSVEDHWPMNTEAFF

clone size: NA
J gene: TRBJ1-1
V gene: TRBV19
CDR3 protein: CASSTDRGTEAFF

clone size: NA
J gene: TRBJ2-1
V gene: TRBV5-6
CDR3 protein: CASSLVLGGNEQFF

clone size: NA
J gene: TRBJ2-7
V gene: TRBV10-3
CDR3 protein: CAISESSTGKLEQYF

clone size: NA
J gene: TRBJ2-2
V gene: TRBV6-6
CDR3 protein: CASSSHSTRGTGELFF

clone size: NA
J gene: TRBJ2-2
V gene: TRBV6-1
CDR3 protein: CASSEAIRAAGGSGELFF

clone size: NA
J gene: TRBJ2-2
V gene: TRBV5-4
CDR3 protein: CASSAPYGASGGELFF

clone size: NA
J gene: TRBJ1-2
V gene: TRBV6-1
CDR3 protein: CASSPGQLNYGYTF

clone size: medium-sized
J gene: TRBJ2-7
V gene: TRBV11-1
CDR3 protein: CASSSNGAGDDEQYF

clone size: NA
J gene: TRBJ1-1
V gene: TRBV13
CDR3 protein: CASSLYLGTGNTEAFF

clone size: NA
J gene: TRBJ2-7
V gene: TRBV19
CDR3 protein: CASSIGGGIDEQYF

clone size: medium-sized
J gene: TRBJ2-1
V gene: TRBV19
CDR3 protein: CASSIRLSSNEQFF

clone size: NA
J gene: TRBJ1-3
V gene: TRBV30
CDR3 protein: CAWSPGTAIPSLIAGNTIYF

clone size: NA
J gene: TRBJ1-4
V gene: TRBV5-4
CDR3 protein: CASSLMNRLNEKLFF

clone size: NA
J gene: TRBJ1-3
V gene: TRBV5-5
CDR3 protein: CASSRTGNGNTIYF

clone size: NA
J gene: TRBJ1-2
V gene: TRBV5-4
CDR3 protein: CASSTGQGGYTF

clone size: NA
J gene: TRBJ1-1
V gene: TRBV19
CDR3 protein: CASIEGVYMNTEAFF

clone size: NA
J gene: TRBJ2-5
V gene: TRBV18
CDR3 protein: CASSRSGETQYF

clone size: NA
J gene: TRBJ2-7
V gene: TRBV12-3/TRBV12-4
CDR3 protein: CASRPGTGHSYEQYF

clone size: NA
J gene: TRBJ2-5
V gene: TRBV5-5
CDR3 protein: CASSLEVAGGRETQYF

clone size: NA
J gene: TRBJ2-7
V gene: TRBV5-1
CDR3 protein: CASSLGDRGEQYF

clone size: NA
J gene: TRBJ2-7
V gene: TRBV6-1
CDR3 protein: CASRTGTVYEQYF

clone size: NA
J gene: TRBJ2-7
V gene: TRBV6-6
CDR3 protein: CASSQTGYYEQYF

clone size: NA
J gene: TRBJ2-3
V gene: TRBV11-2
CDR3 protein: CASRPRKGATDTQYF

clone size: NA
J gene: TRBJ2-7
V gene: TRBV29-1
CDR3 protein: CSVGFRMGEQYF

clone size: NA
J gene: TRBJ1-2
V gene: TRBV19
CDR3 protein: CASSPQESWGYTF

clone size: NA
J gene: TRBJ2-1
V gene: TRBV30
CDR3 protein: CAWSAGPRVDNEQFF

clone size: NA
J gene: TRBJ2-3
V gene: TRBV12-3/TRBV12-4
CDR3 protein: CASRDRGTDTQYF

clone size: NA
J gene: TRBJ2-1
V gene: TRBV5-4
CDR3 protein: CASSSGLAIYNEQFF

clone size: NA
J gene: TRBJ2-5
V gene: TRBV11-2
CDR3 protein: CASSVMGTGSETQYF

clone size: NA
J gene: TRBJ2-3
V gene: TRBV30
CDR3 protein: CAWSADRATQYF

clone size: NA
J gene: TRBJ2-7
V gene: TRBV19
CDR3 protein: CASSISGTAYEQYF

clone size: medium-sized
J gene: TRBJ1-2
V gene: TRBV29-1
CDR3 protein: CSVDSAYGYTF

clone size: NA
J gene: TRBJ2-7
V gene: TRBV6-1
CDR3 protein: CASSDPTPAGAYEQYF